Listed here are 32 T cell receptor beta chains from one sample, sequenced in a study of blood T cell repertoires in COVID-19. Sequenced by immunoSEQ multiplex PCR; TCRdb stores in-frame clones only, minus some. The sample holds approximately 410,000 clones; around 86% are singletons and the top ten take more than 1.4%. Specimen: peripheral blood. These receptors were collected from a woman in her twenties or thirties with active or convalescent COVID-19.

The rearrangement links TRBV27 to TRBJ2-3, with 10 bases lining up with TRBD2. The CDR3 is made up of 18 amino acids. In germline, CDR1 is MNHEY, CDR2 SMNVEV (reference sequence). Germline trimming cut 4 bases from V and 2 bases from J; bases unmatched to any gene: 12. The CDR3 region is CASSSPFDLAGATDTQYF. In DNA, the CDR3 is TGTGCCAGCAGTTCCCCGTTTGATCTAGCGGGGGCCACAGATACGCAGTATTTT.

The rearrangement joins TRBV6-5 to TRBJ2-7; D is unresolved. The V end lost 4 bases, the J end lost 5 bases, and 9 bases lay between the germline ends. The CDR3 consists of 12 residues. CDR1 MNHEY and CDR2 SVGAGI come from the germline V gene. DNA for the CDR3: TGTGCCAGCAGTTTCCCGCAGGACGAGCAGTACTTC. Translation gives CASSFPQDEQYF.

This clone was seen just once. The rearrangement joins TRBV24-1 to TRBJ1-5, with a tentative D call TRBD1 (6 bases). Looked up from germline, CDR1 is KGHDR and CDR2 is SFDVKD. The CDR3 covers 15 residues. Trimming pared 4 bases from V and 2 bases from J, leaving 11 bases between. In DNA form, the CDR3 reads TGTGCCACCAGTGAAGGGGGAGAGGGCAATCAGCCCCAGCATTTT. Its translation: CATSEGGEGNQPQHF.

V and J are TRBV2 and TRBJ2-7; 8 bases match TRBD2. This CDR3 has 14 amino acids. The germline V gene has CDR1 SNHLY and CDR2 FYNNEI. After removal of 5 bases from V and 2 bases from J, the junction contained 5 bases not matched to a gene. The CDR3 sequence is CASSLREGPYEQYF. DNA of the CDR3: TGTGCCAGCAGTCTACGGGAGGGCCCCTACGAGCAGTACTTC. The full variable domain, rest sourced from reference TRBV2 and TRBJ2-7, is EPEVTQTPSHQVTQMGQEVILRCVPISNHLYFYWYRQILGQKVEFLVSFYNNEISEKSEIFDDQFSVERPDGSNFTLKIRSTKLEDSAMYFCASSLREGPYEQYFGPGTRLTVT.

This chain joins TRBV18 and TRBJ2-7; the match to TRBD2 covers 11 bases. V trimming: 2 bases; J trimming: 4 bases; junction bases outside the gene matches: 22. The V gene's germline CDR1 is KGHSH and CDR2 LQKENI. The CDR3 contains 21 residues. CDR3 in DNA: TGTGCCAGCTCACCAAGGAGCTTCGTGGTACTAGCGGGAGAGGTGCGATACGAGCAGTACTTC. This gives the protein CASSPRSFVVLAGEVRYEQYF.

The chain employs TRBV11-3 and TRBJ1-3; the D is unclear. V shed 4 bases and J shed 2 bases, with 12 bases lying between them. Germline V gives CDR1 SGHNT, CDR2 YENEEA. The CDR3 extends over 15 amino acids. The CDR3 region is CASSSPTETGNTIYF. In DNA, the CDR3 is TGTGCCAGCAGCTCCCCCACGGAGACTGGAAACACCATATATTTT.

This clone was observed a single time. The chain recombines TRBV5-1 with TRBJ1-2; D is perhaps TRBD1 (5 bases). The CDR3 has 12 amino acids. Germline CDR1 SGHRS, CDR2 YFSETQ. Trimming removed 4 bases at V and 7 bases at J, with 11 bases between. The CDR3: CASSPGEPGYTF. Written as DNA, the CDR3 is TGCGCCAGCAGCCCGGGGGAACCTGGCTACACCTTC.

This rearrangement joins TRBV15 to TRBJ1-4; TRBD1 matches at 11 bases. CDR1 is LNHNV, CDR2 YYDKDF, per germline (reference sequence). This CDR3 contains 17 residues. The ends lost 1 base at V and 0 bases at J; junction bases unmatched: 1. DNA of the CDR3: TGTGCCACCAGCAGAGGGGGACAGGGGGCAACTAATGAAAAACTGTTTTTT. It codes for CATSRGGQGATNEKLFF.

V is TRBV10-3 and J is TRBJ2-7; the match to TRBD2 covers 11 bases. The CDR3 runs to 14 residues. V trimming: 3 bases; J trimming: 3 bases; junction bases outside the gene matches: 1. Germline CDR1 ENHRY, CDR2 SYGVKD. The CDR3 sequence is CAISDGTSGYEQYF. Written as DNA, the CDR3 is TGTGCCATCAGTGATGGGACTAGCGGCTACGAGCAGTACTTC.

The CDR3 reads CASSLTYPGGTYNEQFF. CDR3 bases: TGCGCCAGCAGCTTAACCTATCCGGGGGGTACCTACAATGAGCAGTTCTTC. The gene calls are TRBV5-1 and TRBJ2-1; 7 bases are shared with TRBD2. V trimming: 2 bases; J trimming: 2 bases; junction bases outside the gene matches: 10. CDR3 length: 17 amino acids. Germline V gene data show CDR1 as SGHRS and CDR2 as YFSETQ. The entire variable domain, with the rest obtained from reference TRBV5-1 and TRBJ2-1, is as follows: KAGVTQTPRYLIKTRGQQVTLSCSPISGHRSVSWYQQTPGQGLQFLFEYFSETQRNKGNFPGRFSGRQFSNSRSEMNVSTLELGDSALYLCASSLTYPGGTYNEQFFGPGTRLTVL.

The count of this clone is one. The chain is built from TRBV25-1 and TRBJ2-3, with D perhaps matching TRBD1 (6 bases). The germline V gene encodes CDR1 MGHDK and CDR2 SYGVNS. This CDR3 region has 13 residues. Trimming pared 4 bases from V and 4 bases from J, leaving 9 bases between. The CDR3 protein is CASSAGVADTQYF. The CDR3 DNA follows: TGTGCCAGCAGTGCAGGGGTCGCAGATACGCAGTATTTT. The variable domain in full, with the rest retrieved from reference TRBV25-1 and TRBJ2-3, is EADIYQTPRYLVIGTGKKITLECSQTMGHDKMYWYQQDPGMELHLIHYSYGVNSTEKGDLSSESTVSRIRTEHFPLTLESARPSHTSQYLCASSAGVADTQYFGPGTRLTVL.

The table lists this clone with a count of one. At one boundary the junction diverges from the germline segment, which might be a read error. The rearrangement joins TRBV3-1 (or the pseudogene TRBV3-2) to TRBJ1-4; TRBD1 aligns across 9 bases. Germline lookup yields CDR1 LGHDT and CDR2 YNNKEL (reference sequence). The CDR3 is 12 amino acids. As DNA, the CDR3 is TGTGCCAGCAACCAAGGACAGGGGAAACTGTTTTTT. Translating gives CASNQGQGKLFF.

V and J are TRBV2 and TRBJ2-1, with D unclear. The ends were cut back, 0 bases at V and 9 bases at J, with 15 bases in the middle. This CDR3 is 15 amino acids long. Per germline, CDR1 SNHLY and CDR2 FYNNEI. Written as DNA, the CDR3 is TGTGCCAGCAGTGAAGCGGTTGTAAGAGGTGCTGAGCAGTTCTTC. As protein: CASSEAVVRGAEQFF.

J is TRBJ1-2 and V is TRBV19; D may be TRBD1 (5 bases). Between the trimmed V and J ends, which lost 4 bases and 7 bases, there was a span of 19 bases. CDR1 is LNHDA and CDR2 is SQIVND in the germline V gene (reference sequence). This CDR3 is built from 15 residues. The CDR3 nucleotides read TGTGCCAGTAGTACGGGGGAAAAGGTTGGAGGTGGCTACACCTTC. Encoded protein: CASSTGEKVGGGYTF.

This sequence joins TRBV4-1 and TRBJ2-1; D may be TRBD2 (6 bases). The length of the CDR3 is 17 residues. The ends were cut back, 4 bases at V and 0 bases at J, with 16 bases in the middle. The germline V gene encodes CDR1 MGHRA and CDR2 YSYEKL. The CDR3 DNA sequence: TGCGCCAGCAGCCCAGGCACCGGGACTTTCTCCTACAATGAGCAGTTCTTC. This encodes CASSPGTGTFSYNEQFF.

The chain employs TRBV2 and TRBJ1-1; 12 bases are a match to TRBD1. The V and J ends lost 6 bases and 12 bases, in that order; junction bases with no gene match: 11. The V gene's germline CDR1 is SNHLY and CDR2 FYNNEI. This CDR3 is 14 amino acids long. Written as DNA, the CDR3 is TGTGCCAGCAGGCCTACCGGGACAGGGGGCGCAACTTTCTTT. It specifies CASRPTGTGGATFF. The full variable domain, completed using reference TRBV2 and TRBJ1-1, is EPEVTQTPSHQVTQMGQEVILRCVPISNHLYFYWYRQILGQKVEFLVSFYNNEISEKSEIFDDQFSVERPDGSNFTLKIRSTKLEDSAMYFCASRPTGTGGATFFGQGTRLTVV.

This chain uses TRBV7-8 with TRBJ2-7; 9 bases map to TRBD1. With 5 bases clipped from V and 1 base from J, the junction kept 9 bases outside the gene matches. The CDR3 spans 16 residues. Per germline, CDR1 SGHVS and CDR2 FQNEAQ. The CDR3 loop is CASSPGQGTGSYEQYF. Here the CDR3 DNA reads TGTGCCAGCAGCCCAGGACAGGGGACGGGTTCCTACGAGCAGTACTTC.

V usage is TRBV12-5 and J usage is TRBJ1-1; D may be TRBD1 (6 bases). This CDR3 is built from 14 residues. CDR1 and CDR2 (germline): LGHNT, FRNRAP. V lost 7 bases and J 6 bases, leaving 18 bases between the germline ends. The CDR3 bases are TGTGCTAGTGCCCAACAGGGCGATGGGTCTGAAGCTTTCTTT. It yields the protein CASAQQGDGSEAFF.

The genes are TRBV14 and TRBJ1-2, with D possibly TRBD1 on 6 matching bases. The germline V and J ends were trimmed by 4 bases and 7 bases, with 16 bases remaining between them. The CDR3 loop spans 14 amino acids. CDR1 is SGHDN and CDR2 is FVKESK in the germline V gene. CDR3 bases: TGTGCCAGCAGCCCGCACACAGGGTTCCTTGGCTACACCTTC. Its protein product is CASSPHTGFLGYTF.

The chain recombines TRBV6-5 with TRBJ1-3; TRBD1 agrees at 7 bases. The CDR3 is made up of 16 amino acids. The V and J ends lost 3 bases and 0 bases, in that order; junction bases with no gene match: 5. The V gene's germline CDR1 is MNHEY and CDR2 SVGAGI. The CDR3, as DNA: TGTGCCAGCAGTTATGGGGACAGATTCTCTGGAAACACCATATATTTT. This translates into CASSYGDRFSGNTIYF.

In its sample, this clone was seen a few times. The rearrangement uses TRBV6-2 or TRBV6-3 and TRBJ1-1; a weak D match, TRBD1 (6 bases). This CDR3 is built from 11 residues. Germline values: CDR1 MNHEY, CDR2 SVGEGT. V gave up 2 bases and J gave up 8 bases, with 6 bases separating them. The CDR3 bases are TGTGCCAGCAGTTACGGGACAGAAGCTTTCTTT. Translating it yields CASSYGTEAFF.

This chain links TRBV7-2 with TRBJ2-7; D is perhaps TRBD2 (6 bases). The V end lost 1 base, the J end lost 4 bases, and 11 bases lay between the germline ends. Looked up from germline, CDR1 is SGHTA and CDR2 is FQGNSA. The CDR3 is made up of 14 amino acids. CDR3 in amino acids: CASSLDAGSYEQYF. The CDR3 DNA is TGTGCCAGCAGCTTAGATGCCGGGAGTTACGAGCAGTACTTC.

The chain has TRBV2 and TRBJ2-5, with 7 nucleotides matching TRBD1. Germline V CDR1 and CDR2: SNHLY, FYNNEI. Germline trimming cut 8 bases from V and 2 bases from J; bases unmatched to any gene: 2. CDR3 length equals 12 residues. CDR3 protein: CASGTVQETQYF. CDR3 DNA sequence: TGTGCCAGCGGGACAGTACAAGAGACCCAGTACTTC.

This clone was observed once. The chain carries TRBV4-1 and TRBJ1-5, with unresolved D. V was clipped by 2 bases and J by 0 bases, with 11 bases between them. This CDR3 is built from 16 residues. Germline V gene lookup returns CDR1 MGHRA and CDR2 YSYEKL. The CDR3 region has the DNA TGCGCCAGCAGCCAACAGCACAGCAATAGCAATCAGCCCCAGCATTTT. It yields the protein CASSQQHSNSNQPQHF.

This clone was observed a handful of times. The chain is built from TRBV29-1 and TRBJ2-7; TRBD1 matches at 7 bases. The CDR3 length is 14 residues. Germline V gene lookup returns CDR1 SQVTM and CDR2 ANQGSEA. J lost 3 bases, V lost 3 bases, and 8 bases had no gene match. CDR3 nucleotides: TGCAGCGTTGAGCGTCGGGACAGTGTCTACGAGCAGTACTTC. Its protein product is CSVERRDSVYEQYF.

The chain couples TRBV9 to TRBJ1-4; no firm D call. Trimming left V 3 bases short and J 8 bases short, with 11 bases between. Germline loops: CDR1 SGDLS, CDR2 YYNGEE. CDR3 length: 13 amino acids. DNA of the CDR3: TGTGCCAGCAGCGGCGGGGTGTGGGAAAAACTGTTTTTT. Amino acids: CASSGGVWEKLFF.

The rearrangement uses TRBV7-9 and TRBJ2-1; weak D call: TRBD1 (5 bases). Germline CDR1 and CDR2: SEHNR and FQNEAQ (reference sequence). Trimming cost V 5 bases and J 5 bases, with 25 bases left between them. The CDR3 has 18 residues. As DNA, the CDR3 is TGTGCCAGCAGCCCCCGACTGACAGAACGTTGGGGTGACAATGAGCAGTTCTTC. As protein: CASSPRLTERWGDNEQFF.

The chain links TRBV10-3 to TRBJ2-7; 7 nucleotides line up with TRBD2. V lost 4 bases and J lost 0; bases outside the gene matches: 9. The CDR3 has 16 amino acids. CDR1 and CDR2 from the germline V gene are ENHRY and SYGVKD. CDR3 amino acids: CAISGIDERGSYEQYF. CDR3 bases: TGTGCCATCAGTGGGATTGACGAGCGGGGCTCCTACGAGCAGTACTTC.

This clone occurred a few times. The rearrangement joins TRBV18 to TRBJ1-1; D might be TRBD1 (6 bases). The CDR3 runs to 14 residues. Trimming removed 2 bases from V and 6 bases from J, with 13 bases in between. Per germline, CDR1 KGHSH and CDR2 LQKENI. Here the CDR3 reads CASSPGRRGPEAFF. The CDR3 nucleotides read TGTGCCAGCTCACCAGGGAGGCGGGGGCCTGAAGCTTTCTTT.

The CDR3 DNA follows: TGTGCCAGCAATACCGGGACAGGGGTCGGTTATGAAAAACTGTTTTTT. It specifies CASNTGTGVGYEKLFF. The V gene is TRBV28, the J gene TRBJ1-4; 10 nucleotides agree with TRBD1. CDR3 size: 16 residues. V trimming: 7 bases; J trimming: 6 bases; junction bases outside the gene matches: 11. Per germline, CDR1 MDHEN and CDR2 SYDVKM.

The gene calls are TRBV3-1 (or the pseudogene TRBV3-2) and TRBJ2-7; 7 bases agree with TRBD1. This CDR3 spans 15 amino acids. Germline V gene sequence: CDR1 LGHDT, CDR2 YNNKEL (reference sequence). Trimming took 3 bases from V and 3 from J; bases not matched to a gene: 8. The CDR3 DNA reads as TGTGCCAGCAGCCATCACAGGACAGGATTCTACGAGCAGTACTTC. Amino acids: CASSHHRTGFYEQYF.

The chain combines TRBV19 with TRBJ1-2; D gene uncertain. The CDR3 extends over 14 amino acids. The V gene lost 5 bases and the J gene lost 4 bases, with 14 bases spanning the gap. Germline CDR1 is LNHDA and CDR2 is SQIVND (reference sequence). The CDR3 reads CASSHGRGLYGYTF. The CDR3, as DNA: TGTGCCAGTAGTCATGGACGGGGTCTCTATGGCTACACCTTC.